The entry below gives a single T cell receptor beta chain sequence along with its context. Its antigen is unknown. The data are from a study of shared clonotypes between healthy human individuals. Study-level background: Participating donors consisted of a couple of women and a few men aged 18 to 49. General study findings and limits: Donor clonotype sharing was expected to depend on sequencing depth.

Only in-frame clones appear in the TCRdb table, and some are missing; sequencing was by immunoSEQ multiplex PCR. The data show roughly 2 million clones, about 95% seen once. This CDR3 is 15 amino acids long. The junction had 12 bases not matched to a gene; V was cut back by 7 bases and J by 4 bases. From germline, CDR1 is GTSNPN and CDR2 SVGIG (reference sequence). The V call is TRBV30, the J call TRBJ2-3, with 9 bases lining up with TRBD1. The sample consisted of naive CD4+ T cells sorted from blood. Regarding subset: CD45RA+ positively selected. The clonotype comes from a man between 18 and 29 years old in good health. DNA of the CDR3: TGTGCCTCCTCCCCCGGGACAGGGCTAGCAGATACGCAGTATTTT. As protein: CASSPGTGLADTQYF.